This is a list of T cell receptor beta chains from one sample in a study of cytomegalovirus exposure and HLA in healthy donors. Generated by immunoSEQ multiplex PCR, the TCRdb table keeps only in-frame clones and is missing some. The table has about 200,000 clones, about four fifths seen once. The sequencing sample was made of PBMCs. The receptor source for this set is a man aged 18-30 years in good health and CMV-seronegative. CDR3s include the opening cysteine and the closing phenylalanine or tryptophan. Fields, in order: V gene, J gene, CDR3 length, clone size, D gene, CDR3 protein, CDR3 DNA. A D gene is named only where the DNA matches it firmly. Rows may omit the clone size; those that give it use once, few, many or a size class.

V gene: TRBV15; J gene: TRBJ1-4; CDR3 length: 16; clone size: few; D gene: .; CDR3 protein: CATSDPGGQSGEKLFF; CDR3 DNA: TGTGCCACCAGCGACCCGGGTGGCCAGTCGGGTGAAAAACTGTTTTTT
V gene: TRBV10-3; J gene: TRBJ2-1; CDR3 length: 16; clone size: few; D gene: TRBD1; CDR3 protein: CAISDTRQGRNNEQFF; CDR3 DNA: TGTGCCATCAGTGATACGCGACAGGGGAGAAATAATGAGCAGTTCTTC
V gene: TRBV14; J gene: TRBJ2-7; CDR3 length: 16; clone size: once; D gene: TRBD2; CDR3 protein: CASSQTGLALAYEQYF; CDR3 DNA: TGTGCCAGCAGCCAAACGGGACTAGCTTTAGCCTACGAGCAGTACTTC
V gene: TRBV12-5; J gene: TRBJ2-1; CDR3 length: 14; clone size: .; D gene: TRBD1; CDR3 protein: CASGLGIGGGEQFF; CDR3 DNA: TGTGCTAGTGGTTTGGGTATAGGGGGCGGTGAGCAGTTCTTC
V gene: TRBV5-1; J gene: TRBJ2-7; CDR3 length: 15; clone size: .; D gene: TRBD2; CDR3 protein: CASSQQRGGREEQYF; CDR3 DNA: TGCGCCAGCAGTCAACAACGGGGCGGGAGAGAGGAGCAGTACTTC
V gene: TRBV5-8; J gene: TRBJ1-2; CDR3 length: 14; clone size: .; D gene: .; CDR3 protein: CASSFRRTAYGYTF; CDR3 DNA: TGTGCCAGCAGCTTTCGACGTACAGCATATGGCTACACCTTC
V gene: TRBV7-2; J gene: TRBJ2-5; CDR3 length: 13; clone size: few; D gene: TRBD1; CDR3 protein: CASTLDRKETQYF; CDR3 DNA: TGTGCCAGCACCCTGGACAGGAAAGAGACCCAGTACTTC
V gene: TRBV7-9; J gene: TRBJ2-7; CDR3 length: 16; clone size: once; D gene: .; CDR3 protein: CASSTTAGSLFYEQYF; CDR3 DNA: TGTGCCAGCAGCACTACTGCAGGGTCCCTTTTCTACGAGCAGTACTTC
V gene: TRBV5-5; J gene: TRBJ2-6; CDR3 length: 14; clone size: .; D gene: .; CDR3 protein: CATPGVGGANVLTF; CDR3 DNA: TGTGCCACCCCAGGGGTAGGGGGGGCCAACGTCCTGACTTTC
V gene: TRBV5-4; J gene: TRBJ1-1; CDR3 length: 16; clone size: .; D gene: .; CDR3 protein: CASSLEVGGPGTEAFF; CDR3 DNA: TGTGCCAGCAGCTTGGAGGTGGGGGGGCCTGGAACTGAAGCTTTCTTT
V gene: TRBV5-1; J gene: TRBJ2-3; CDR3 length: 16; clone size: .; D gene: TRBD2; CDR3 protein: CASSLVGGRARNTQYF; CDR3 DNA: TGCGCCAGCAGCTTGGTTGGCGGGAGGGCCCGAAATACGCAGTATTTT
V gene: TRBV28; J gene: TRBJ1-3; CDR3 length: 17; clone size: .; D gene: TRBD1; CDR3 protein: CASSLGRQGARGNTIYF; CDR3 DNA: TGTGCCAGCAGTTTAGGGCGGCAGGGGGCGCGAGGAAACACCATATATTTT
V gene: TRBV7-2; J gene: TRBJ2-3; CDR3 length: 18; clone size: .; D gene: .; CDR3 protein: CASSLAGVWVASTDTQYF; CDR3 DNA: TGTGCCAGCAGCTTAGCAGGGGTTTGGGTCGCTAGCACAGATACGCAGTATTTT
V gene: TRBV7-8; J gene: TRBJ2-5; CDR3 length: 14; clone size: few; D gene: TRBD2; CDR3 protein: CASSSQQRGETQYF; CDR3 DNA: TGTGCCAGCAGCTCCCAGCAGCGGGGTGAGACCCAGTACTTC
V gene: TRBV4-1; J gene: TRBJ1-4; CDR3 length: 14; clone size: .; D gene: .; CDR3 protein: CASSRPTGNEKLFF; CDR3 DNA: TGCGCCAGCAGCCGTCCGACAGGAAATGAAAAACTGTTTTTT
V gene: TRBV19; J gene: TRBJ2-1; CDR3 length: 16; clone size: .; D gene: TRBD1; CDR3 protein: CASSITGTGGYNEQFF; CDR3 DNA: TGTGCCAGTAGTATCACCGGGACAGGGGGCTACAATGAGCAGTTCTTC
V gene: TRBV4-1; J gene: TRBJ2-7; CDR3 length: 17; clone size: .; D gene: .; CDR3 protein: CASSLFPNGEVDYEQYF; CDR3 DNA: TGCGCCAGCAGCCTCTTCCCGAACGGGGAGGTAGACTACGAGCAGTACTTC
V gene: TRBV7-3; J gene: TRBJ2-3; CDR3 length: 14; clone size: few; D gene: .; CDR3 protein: CASSLGPVGATQYF; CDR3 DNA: TGTGCCAGCAGCTTAGGACCGGTGGGGGCCACGCAGTATTTT
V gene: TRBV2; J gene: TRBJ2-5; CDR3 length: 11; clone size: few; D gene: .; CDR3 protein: CASSEFEAQYF; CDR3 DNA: TGTGCCAGCAGTGAATTCGAGGCCCAGTACTTC
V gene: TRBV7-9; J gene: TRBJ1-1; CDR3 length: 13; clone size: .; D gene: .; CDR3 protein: CASGLEAAGRAFF; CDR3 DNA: TGTGCCAGCGGGCTTGAGGCTGCGGGACGGGCTTTCTTT
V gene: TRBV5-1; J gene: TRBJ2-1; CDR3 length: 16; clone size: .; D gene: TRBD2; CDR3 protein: CASSLRVAGGTNEQFF; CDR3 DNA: TGCGCCAGCAGCCTCCGGGTAGCGGGAGGAACTAATGAGCAGTTCTTC
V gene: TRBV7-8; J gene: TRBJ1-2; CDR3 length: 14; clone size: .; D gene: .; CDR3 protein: CASSLDPDSYGYTF; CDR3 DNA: TGTGCCAGCAGCTTAGACCCCGACAGCTATGGCTACACCTTC
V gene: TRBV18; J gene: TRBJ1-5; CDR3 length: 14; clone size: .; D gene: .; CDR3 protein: CASSPLSLDQPQHF; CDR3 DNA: TGTGCCAGCTCACCCCTGAGTTTAGATCAGCCCCAGCATTTT
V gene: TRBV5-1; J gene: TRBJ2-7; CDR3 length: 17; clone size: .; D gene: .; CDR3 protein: CASSPISRRDSGYEQYF; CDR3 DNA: TGCGCCAGCAGCCCGATATCTCGCCGGGACTCGGGCTACGAGCAGTACTTC
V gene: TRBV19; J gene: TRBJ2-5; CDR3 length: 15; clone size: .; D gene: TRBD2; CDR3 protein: CASSTGLAAQETQYF; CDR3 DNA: TGTGCCAGTAGTACGGGACTAGCGGCTCAAGAGACCCAGTACTTC
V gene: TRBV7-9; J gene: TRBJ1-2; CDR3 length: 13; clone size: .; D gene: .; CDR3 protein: CASRPQGNYGYTF; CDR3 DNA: TGTGCCAGCAGACCGCAGGGTAACTATGGCTACACCTTC
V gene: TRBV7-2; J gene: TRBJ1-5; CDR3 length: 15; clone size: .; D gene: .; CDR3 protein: CASSLGGINYQPQHF; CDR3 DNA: TGTGCCAGCAGCTTAGGAGGTATAAATTATCAGCCCCAGCATTTT
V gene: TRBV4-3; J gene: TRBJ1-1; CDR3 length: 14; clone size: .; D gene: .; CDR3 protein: CASSRRRGDTEAFF; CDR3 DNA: TGCGCCAGCAGCCGGAGGAGGGGAGACACTGAAGCTTTCTTT
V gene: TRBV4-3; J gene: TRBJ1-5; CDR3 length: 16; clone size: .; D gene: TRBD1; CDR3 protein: CASSQDPGGINQPQHF; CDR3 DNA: TGCGCCAGCAGCCAAGATCCAGGGGGGATAAATCAGCCCCAGCATTTT
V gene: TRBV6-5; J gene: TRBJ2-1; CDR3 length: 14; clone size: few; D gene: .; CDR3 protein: CASSSVIDYNEQFF; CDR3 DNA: TGTGCCAGCAGTTCTGTAATAGACTACAATGAGCAGTTCTTC
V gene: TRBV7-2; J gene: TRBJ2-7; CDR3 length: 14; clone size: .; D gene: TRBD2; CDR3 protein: CASSLLAGAYEQYF; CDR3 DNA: TGTGCCAGCAGCTTACTAGCGGGAGCCTACGAGCAGTACTTC
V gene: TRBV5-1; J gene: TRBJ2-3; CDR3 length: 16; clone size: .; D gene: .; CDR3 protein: CASSLGGGGSTDTQYF; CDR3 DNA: TGCGCCAGCAGCTTGGGGGGCGGCGGCAGCACAGATACGCAGTATTTT
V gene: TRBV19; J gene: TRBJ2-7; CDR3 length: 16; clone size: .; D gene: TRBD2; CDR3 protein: CASSTLNGRAAYEQYF; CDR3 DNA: TGTGCCAGTAGTACCCTTAACGGGAGGGCCGCCTACGAGCAGTACTTC
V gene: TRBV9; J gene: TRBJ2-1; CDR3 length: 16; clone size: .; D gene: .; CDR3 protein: CASSVATGRGDGEQFF; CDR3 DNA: TGTGCCAGCAGCGTAGCTACGGGCCGCGGGGATGGTGAGCAGTTCTTC
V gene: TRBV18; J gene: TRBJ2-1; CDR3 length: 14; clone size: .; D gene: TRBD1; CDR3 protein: CASSPGQGPGEQFF; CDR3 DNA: TGTGCCAGCTCACCCGGACAGGGTCCGGGTGAGCAGTTCTTC
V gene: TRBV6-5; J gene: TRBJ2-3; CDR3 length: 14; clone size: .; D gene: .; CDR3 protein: CASSYTRGPDTQYF; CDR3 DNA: TGTGCCAGCAGTTACACGCGGGGGCCAGATACGCAGTATTTT
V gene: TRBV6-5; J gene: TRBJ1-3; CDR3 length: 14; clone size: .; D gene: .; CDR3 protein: CASSPDFSGNTIYF; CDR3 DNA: TGTGCCAGCAGTCCGGACTTCTCTGGAAACACCATATATTTT
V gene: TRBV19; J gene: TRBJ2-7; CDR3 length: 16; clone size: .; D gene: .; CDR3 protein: CASSTPTRGGLHEQYF; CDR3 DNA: TGTGCCAGTAGTACCCCTACCCGGGGTGGTCTCCACGAGCAGTACTTC
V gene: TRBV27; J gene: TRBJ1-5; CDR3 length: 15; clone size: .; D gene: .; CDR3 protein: CASGFAQGRYQPQHF; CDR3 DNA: TGTGCCAGCGGTTTCGCGCAGGGTCGGTATCAGCCCCAGCATTTT
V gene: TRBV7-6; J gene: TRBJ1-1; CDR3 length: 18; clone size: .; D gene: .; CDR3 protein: CASSLVLTGARDDAEAFF; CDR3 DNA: TGTGCCAGCAGCTTAGTTCTTACCGGTGCCAGGGATGACGCTGAAGCTTTCTTT
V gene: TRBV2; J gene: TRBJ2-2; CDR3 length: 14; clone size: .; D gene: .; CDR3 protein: CASNSGSNTGELFF; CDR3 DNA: TGTGCCAGCAATTCGGGATCAAACACCGGGGAGCTGTTTTTT
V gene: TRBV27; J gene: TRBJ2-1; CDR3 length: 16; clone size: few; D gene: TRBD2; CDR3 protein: CASSSSSSGVYNEQFF; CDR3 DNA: TGTGCCAGCAGTTCCTCTTCTAGCGGCGTATACAATGAGCAGTTCTTC
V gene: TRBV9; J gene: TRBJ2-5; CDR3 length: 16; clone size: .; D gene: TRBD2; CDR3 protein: CASSLRLAETQETQYF; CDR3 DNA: TGTGCCAGCAGCCTGCGACTAGCAGAAACCCAAGAGACCCAGTACTTC
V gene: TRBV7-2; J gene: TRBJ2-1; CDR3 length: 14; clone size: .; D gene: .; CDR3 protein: CASTTRSRDNEQFF; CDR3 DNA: TGTGCCAGCACAACCCGGTCTCGGGACAATGAGCAGTTCTTC
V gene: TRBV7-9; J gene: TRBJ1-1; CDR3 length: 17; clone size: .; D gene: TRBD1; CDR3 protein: CSSSLTQGAFSGTEAFF; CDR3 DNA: TGTTCCAGCAGCTTAACACAGGGGGCTTTCAGTGGAACTGAAGCTTTCTTT
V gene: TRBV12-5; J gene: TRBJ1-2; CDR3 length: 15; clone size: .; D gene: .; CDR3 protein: CASALLRQDVYGYTF; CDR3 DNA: TGTGCTAGTGCCCTCCTCAGACAGGACGTCTATGGCTACACCTTC
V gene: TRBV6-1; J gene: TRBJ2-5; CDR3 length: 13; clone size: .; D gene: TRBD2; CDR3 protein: CATASGSWETQYF; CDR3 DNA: TGTGCCACCGCTAGCGGGAGTTGGGAGACCCAGTACTTC
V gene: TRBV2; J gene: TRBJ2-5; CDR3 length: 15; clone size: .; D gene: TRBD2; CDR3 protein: CASSGTSGGGETQYF; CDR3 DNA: TGTGCCAGCAGTGGGACTAGCGGGGGGGGAGAGACCCAGTACTTC
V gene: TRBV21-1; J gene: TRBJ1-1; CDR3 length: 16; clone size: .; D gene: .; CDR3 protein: CASSDYSLRMNTEAFF; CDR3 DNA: TGTGCCAGCAGCGATTACTCCTTGAGGATGAACACTGAAGCTTTCTTT
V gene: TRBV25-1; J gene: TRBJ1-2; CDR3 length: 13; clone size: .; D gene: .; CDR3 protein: CATTTGGAGGYTF; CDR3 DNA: TGTGCCACCACCACGGGGGGGGCGGGTGGCTACACCTTC
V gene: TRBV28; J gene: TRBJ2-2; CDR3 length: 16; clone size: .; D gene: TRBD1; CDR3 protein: CASSRNRGRGTGELFF; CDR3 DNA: TGTGCCAGCAGCCGGAACAGGGGTCGGGGAACCGGGGAGCTGTTTTTT
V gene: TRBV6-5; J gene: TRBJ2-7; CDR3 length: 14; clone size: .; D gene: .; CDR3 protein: CASSYSEGTYEQYF; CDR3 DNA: TGTGCCAGCAGTTATTCAGAGGGAACCTACGAGCAGTACTTC
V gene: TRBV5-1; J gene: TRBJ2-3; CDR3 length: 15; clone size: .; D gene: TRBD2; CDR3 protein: CASSISGGTPDTQYF; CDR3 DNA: TGCGCCAGCAGCATTAGCGGGGGAACCCCAGATACGCAGTATTTT